This T cell receptor beta chain is from a study of identical twins. Overall study findings and caveats: Conclusions leaned on cross-sectional statistical analysis and did not track the same donors over time. Out-of-frame alpha sequences common to twins exhibited an excess of low generation probability.

TCRdb recomputed calls from the 5' RACE reads with MiXCR, one row per CDR3 protein. The data contain about 340,000 distinct CDR3 sequences, 9% to 15% of them singletons. CDR3 length: 16 residues. Trimming removed 3 bases from V and 7 bases from J, with 21 bases in between. Notes on this clonotype: Its antigen is unidentified.

This sample was also put to use in a study of yellow fever vaccine responses in identical twins.

The sequence derives from a woman aged 18 to 35 in good health. The rearrangement uses TRBV12-3 or TRBV12-4 and TRBJ2-5; D is ambiguous. The sample was CD8+ T cells sorted from blood. The CDR3 here is CASSFTPTPYAGTQYF. The DNA of the CDR3 is TGTGCCAGCAGTTTTACCCCAACTCCATATGCCGGGACCCAGTACTTC.